Listed here are 30 T cell receptor beta chains from one sample, sequenced in a study of CD8+ T cells in alopecia areata. Sequencing relied on a cDNA template that was reverse transcribed from extracted RNA. Assay: immunoSEQ multiplex PCR; the TCRdb copy retains only in-frame clones and omits some. The sample has approximately 110,000 clones, 56% seen once. Documented treatment: oral pan-JAK inhibitor, 5-10 mg twice daily. The sample was CD4+ T cells sorted from blood, taken at week 24, from a patient treated with tofacitinib. Receptors were obtained from a human donor with alopecia areata.

This clone turned up a few times. This chain joins TRBV2 and TRBJ2-2; D is ambiguous. The CDR3 is 14 residues long. Between the trimmed V and J ends, which lost 6 bases and 2 bases, there was a span of 10 bases. Germline CDR1 is SNHLY and CDR2 is FYNNEI. The CDR3 is CASRRVPNTGELFF. The DNA of the CDR3 is TGTGCCAGCAGACGTGTACCCAACACCGGGGAGCTGTTTTTT. Filled out from reference TRBV2 and TRBJ2-2, the complete variable domain reads EPEVTQTPSHQVTQMGQEVILRCVPISNHLYFYWYRQILGQKVEFLVSFYNNEISEKSEIFDDQFSVERPDGSNFTLKIRSTKLEDSAMYFCASRRVPNTGELFFGEGSRLTVL.

In its sample, this clone was seen a few times. The V gene is TRBV7-2, the J gene TRBJ1-3; unclear D gene. There are 16 residues in the CDR3. The germline CDR1 and CDR2 sequences are SGHTA and FQGNSA. Trimming pared 4 bases from V and 3 bases from J, leaving 16 bases between. The CDR3 nucleotides are TGTGCCAGCAGCTCCCTCCCCCCGACGGTTGGAAACACCATATATTTT. Translation gives CASSSLPPTVGNTIYF.

The J gene is TRBJ2-7, the V gene TRBV7-9; D gene uncertain. CDR1 and CDR2 (germline): SEHNR, FQNEAQ (reference sequence). The CDR3 loop spans 11 amino acids. V was trimmed by 2 bases and J by 4 bases, leaving 3 bases between them. In DNA, the CDR3 is TGTGCCAGCAGCTTAAGATACGAGCAGTACTTC. Translated: CASSLRYEQYF.

The rearrangement links TRBV29-1 to TRBJ2-5, with TRBD2 as a possible D gene (5 bases). The CDR3 has 13 residues. Germline values: CDR1 SQVTM, CDR2 ANQGSEA. The V and J ends lost 5 bases and 7 bases respectively, with 17 bases between them. This CDR3 is CSVSDSAVRTQYF. In nucleotides, the CDR3 is TGCAGCGTTTCGGATAGCGCGGTTCGGACCCAGTACTTC.

The rearrangement links TRBV15 to TRBJ2-7, with D uncertain. CDR3 length: 14 residues. Trimming took off 3 bases at V and 1 base at J, with 10 bases between the two ends. Per germline, CDR1 LNHNV and CDR2 YYDKDF (reference sequence). The DNA for the CDR3 is TGTGCCACCAGCAGGGGTGGGCAGTCCTACGAGCAGTACTTC. Amino acid sequence: CATSRGGQSYEQYF.

V and J are TRBV30 and TRBJ2-1, with D possibly matching TRBD1 (6 bases). The CDR3 runs to 13 residues. V was clipped by 4 bases and J by 3 bases, with 10 bases between them. Looked up from germline, CDR1 is GTSNPN and CDR2 is SVGIG (reference sequence). This CDR3 reads CAWNRVVYNEQFF. The CDR3 region has the DNA TGTGCCTGGAACAGGGTAGTCTACAATGAGCAGTTCTTC. The full variable domain, rest sourced from reference TRBV30 and TRBJ2-1, is SQTIHQWPATLVQPVGSPLSLECTVEGTSNPNLYWYRQAAGRGLQLLFYSVGIGQISSEVPQNLSASRPQDRQFILSSKKLLLSDSGFYLCAWNRVVYNEQFFGPGTRLTVL.

The J gene is TRBJ2-7, the V gene TRBV4-2; 8 nucleotides agree with TRBD1. With 1 base clipped from V and 2 bases from J, the junction kept 1 base outside the gene matches. Germline-derived CDR1 and CDR2 are LGHNA and YNFKEQ. The length of the CDR3 is 14 residues. The DNA of the CDR3 is TGTGCCAGCAGCCAAGGACAGGGGACCTACGAGCAGTACTTC. Translated, it gives CASSQGQGTYEQYF.

The rearrangement joins TRBV7-8 to TRBJ1-6; D perhaps matches TRBD1 (5 bases). Trimming stripped 2 bases from V and 10 bases from J, with 18 bases between. The CDR3 spans 16 residues. Germline loops: CDR1 SGHVS, CDR2 FQNEAQ. The CDR3, as DNA: TGTGCCAGCAGCTTACTGGTGGCAGCGCAGGGATCACCCCTCCACTTT. It is translated as CASSLLVAAQGSPLHF.

V and J are TRBV6-6 and TRBJ1-5; D is perhaps TRBD1 (5 bases). Germline lookup yields CDR1 MNHNY and CDR2 SVGAGI (reference sequence). The V end was cut by 10 bases, the J end by 0 bases, with 13 bases between. The CDR3 runs to 14 residues. The CDR3 DNA reads TGTGCCACCTCACGAGGGGATAGCAATCAGCCCCAGCATTTT. It specifies CATSRGDSNQPQHF.

The gene calls are TRBV7-9 and TRBJ2-7; 9 nucleotides align to TRBD1. Trimming at V came to 5 bases and at J to 4 bases, leaving 6 bases not matched to a gene. CDR1 is SEHNR, CDR2 FQNEAQ, per germline (reference sequence). The CDR3 length is 14 residues. The CDR3 nucleotides are TGTGCCAGCAGCACCGGGACAGGGACGTACGAGCAGTACTTC. Translation gives CASSTGTGTYEQYF.

This chain joins TRBV7-9 and TRBJ2-2; D is uncertain. Germline CDR1 is SEHNR and CDR2 is FQNEAQ (reference sequence). The CDR3 has 17 residues. Trimming pared 1 base from V and 0 bases from J, leaving 12 bases between. CDR3 sequence reads: CASSLEGWSANTGELFF. The DNA of the CDR3 is TGTGCCAGCAGCTTAGAAGGGTGGTCGGCGAACACCGGGGAGCTGTTTTTT.

The chain joins TRBV6-5 to TRBJ2-7, with 10 bases lining up with TRBD2. V was clipped by 1 base and J by 7 bases; unmatched bases: 10. In germline, CDR1 is MNHEY, CDR2 SVGAGI. CDR3 size: 16 residues. CDR3 in DNA: TGTGCCAGCAGTTACTGGCTAGCGGGGGCCCGGGGGGAGCAGTACTTC. This gives the protein CASSYWLAGARGEQYF.

V is TRBV7-2 and J is TRBJ1-2; D is uncertain. This CDR3 has 14 residues. Trimming cost V 5 bases and J 2 bases, with 12 bases left between them. Germline values: CDR1 SGHTA, CDR2 FQGNSA. The CDR3 sequence: CASSPSGGNYGYTF. The CDR3 bases are TGTGCCAGCAGCCCCAGTGGCGGGAACTATGGCTACACCTTC.

The chain uses TRBV30 and TRBJ2-3; no reliable D call. CDR1 GTSNPN and CDR2 SVGIG come from the germline V gene (reference sequence). The CDR3 extends over 12 amino acids. The V gene lost 1 base and the J gene lost 14 bases, with 16 bases spanning the gap. CDR3 in amino acids: CAWSGSGSRGYF. CDR3 sequence (DNA): TGTGCCTGGAGTGGTTCCGGGTCGCGAGGGTATTTT. The whole variable domain, remainder taken from reference TRBV30 and TRBJ2-3, is SQTIHQWPATLVQPVGSPLSLECTVEGTSNPNLYWYRQAAGRGLQLLFYSVGIGQISSEVPQNLSASRPQDRQFILSSKKLLLSDSGFYLCAWSGSGSRGYFGPGTRLTVL.

This clone was seen a few times. This rearrangement joins TRBV19 to TRBJ1-1; 11 nucleotides line up with TRBD1. With 3 bases clipped from V and 2 bases from J, the junction kept 5 bases outside the gene matches. The germline CDR1 and CDR2 sequences are LNHDA and SQIVND (reference sequence). The CDR3 is 16 amino acids. CDR3 coding DNA: TGTGCCAGTAGTATCCCTTGGACAGGGGGCAACACTGAAGCTTTCTTT. It specifies CASSIPWTGGNTEAFF.

This clone was detected a few times. The chain uses TRBV29-1 and TRBJ1-6; no reliable D call. Per the germline V gene, CDR1 is SQVTM and CDR2 is ANQGSEA. Between the trimmed V and J ends, which lost 4 bases and 9 bases, there was a span of 13 bases. CDR3 length: 13 residues. The CDR3 protein is CSVGETGRSPLHF. In nucleotides, the CDR3 is TGCAGCGTTGGGGAGACTGGGCGTTCACCCCTCCACTTT.

This clone was recorded a few times. V gene TRBV4-1 combines with J gene TRBJ1-3; no clear D. Trimming removed 3 bases from V and 8 bases from J, with 11 bases in between. Per the germline V gene, CDR1 is MGHRA and CDR2 is YSYEKL. CDR3 length: 13 residues. For the CDR3, the DNA is TGCGCCAGCAGCCATAGGCGGGTGGACACCATATATTTT. As protein: CASSHRRVDTIYF.

This chain joins TRBV25-1 and TRBJ2-7; no clear D gene. The V and J ends lost 6 bases and 9 bases respectively, with 9 bases between them. CDR1 MGHDK and CDR2 SYGVNS come from the germline V gene. This CDR3 is built from 10 residues. The chain's CDR3 is CASRAKGQYF. The CDR3 DNA is TGTGCCAGCAGAGCGAAGGGGCAGTACTTC.

This rearrangement joins TRBV19 to TRBJ2-5; 10 nucleotides align to TRBD2. V lost 5 bases to trimming and J lost 2 bases; unmatched junction nucleotides: 11. The germline gives CDR1 LNHDA, CDR2 SQIVND (reference sequence). The CDR3 has 17 residues. Written as DNA, the CDR3 is TGTGCCAGTAGTCCTCTTCAGGGAGCGGGGGGGCAAGAGACCCAGTACTTC. As protein: CASSPLQGAGGQETQYF.

The chain combines TRBV29-1 with TRBJ1-2; D remains unclear. Germline CDR1 is SQVTM and CDR2 is ANQGSEA. Trimming left V 7 bases short and J 4 bases short, with 13 bases between. This CDR3 region has 12 residues. The CDR3 DNA reads as TGCAGCGCCGGGGAGGGAGGCTATGGCTACACCTTC. It specifies CSAGEGGYGYTF.

This clone was seen at least ten times. The rearrangement joins TRBV7-8 to TRBJ1-1; D might be TRBD1 (5 bases). V lost 2 bases and J lost 4, with 14 bases in between. Germline lookup yields CDR1 SGHVS and CDR2 FQNEAQ. The CDR3 extends over 15 amino acids. The CDR3 DNA reads TGTGCCAGCAGCTTACAAAGGTTTGGGGGCACTGAAGCTTTCTTT. It translates to CASSLQRFGGTEAFF.

This CDR3 reads CASSLELAGSSSYEQYF. In nucleotides, the CDR3 is TGCGCCAGCAGCTTGGAACTAGCGGGTAGCTCCTCCTACGAGCAGTACTTC. The chain has TRBV5-1 and TRBJ2-7; TRBD2 matches at 9 bases. The CDR3 extends over 17 amino acids. The ends lost 0 bases at V and 0 bases at J; junction bases unmatched: 7. The germline CDR1 and CDR2 sequences are SGHRS and YFSETQ.

V and J are TRBV25-1 and TRBJ2-3; 7 bases align to TRBD2. V lost 3 bases, J lost 9 bases, and 3 bases stayed unmatched. This CDR3 is 12 amino acids long. Germline loops: CDR1 MGHDK, CDR2 SYGVNS. The CDR3 coding sequence is TGTGCCAGCAGTGACTCCGGGGGGACGCAGTATTTT. Protein product: CASSDSGGTQYF. The whole variable domain, remainder taken from reference TRBV25-1 and TRBJ2-3, is EADIYQTPRYLVIGTGKKITLECSQTMGHDKMYWYQQDPGMELHLIHYSYGVNSTEKGDLSSESTVSRIRTEHFPLTLESARPSHTSQYLCASSDSGGTQYFGPGTRLTVL.

This clone was seen a few times. The V call is TRBV5-1, the J call TRBJ1-1; D gene uncertain. Germline CDR1 and CDR2: SGHRS and YFSETQ. This CDR3 contains 13 residues. Trimming pared 2 bases from V and 7 bases from J, leaving 12 bases between. The CDR3 region is CASSFNGEGEAFF. CDR3 sequence (DNA): TGCGCCAGCAGCTTCAATGGGGAGGGTGAAGCTTTCTTT.

The genes are TRBV6-5 and TRBJ1-5, with D tentatively TRBD1 (6 bases). Trimming shortened V by 4 bases and J by 5 bases, and 15 bases separated the two germline ends. CDR1 is MNHEY, CDR2 SVGAGI, per germline. This CDR3 region has 15 residues. For the CDR3, the DNA is TGTGCCAGCAGTTCAGGCCGGGGGGCGGATCAGCCCCAGCATTTT. Its translation is CASSSGRGADQPQHF.

The chain recombines TRBV27 with TRBJ1-2; possibly TRBD1 for D (5 bases). The germline CDR1 and CDR2 sequences are MNHEY and SMNVEV (reference sequence). The CDR3 is made up of 14 amino acids. The V and J ends lost 8 bases and 2 bases respectively, with 15 bases between them. Here the CDR3 DNA reads TGTGCCAGCCGGACGGGGGAGTCCAACTATGGCTACACCTTC. Its protein is CASRTGESNYGYTF.

This clone was detected once. This chain connects TRBV6-5 to TRBJ1-3; D not resolved. This CDR3 has 16 residues. Germline lookup yields CDR1 MNHEY and CDR2 SVGAGI. Trimming left V 0 bases short and J 0 bases short, with 9 bases between. CDR3 protein: CASSYSPEVSGNTIYF. Here the CDR3 DNA reads TGTGCCAGCAGTTACTCCCCGGAAGTCTCTGGAAACACCATATATTTT.

This clone was picked up a small number of times. DNA for the CDR3: TGCAGCGTTGTAACTGGGGGTGGAGGCACTGAAGCTTTCTTT. It specifies CSVVTGGGGTEAFF. J is TRBJ1-1 and V is TRBV29-1; TRBD1 is a possible D gene (5 bases). V lost 4 bases and J 4 bases, leaving 16 bases between the germline ends. This CDR3 region has 14 residues. The germline CDR1 and CDR2 sequences are SQVTM and ANQGSEA.

This clone occurred a few times. The chain recombines TRBV15 with TRBJ2-1; D gene unclear. The CDR3 covers 15 residues. V was clipped by 4 bases and J by 3 bases, with 13 bases between them. The V gene's germline CDR1 is LNHNV and CDR2 YYDKDF (reference sequence). The CDR3 protein is CATSKPSGSYNEQFF. The CDR3 DNA sequence: TGTGCCACCAGCAAACCGAGTGGAAGCTACAATGAGCAGTTCTTC.

The rearrangement uses TRBV5-1 and TRBJ2-5, with TRBD2 matching 13 bases. J was trimmed by 2 bases and V by 4 bases; bases with no gene match: 5. The CDR3 loop spans 16 amino acids. Germline V lookup: CDR1 SGHRS, CDR2 YFSETQ. CDR3 in amino acids: CASSRQLAGGQETQYF. The CDR3 bases are TGCGCCAGCAGCCGACAACTAGCGGGGGGGCAAGAGACCCAGTACTTC.